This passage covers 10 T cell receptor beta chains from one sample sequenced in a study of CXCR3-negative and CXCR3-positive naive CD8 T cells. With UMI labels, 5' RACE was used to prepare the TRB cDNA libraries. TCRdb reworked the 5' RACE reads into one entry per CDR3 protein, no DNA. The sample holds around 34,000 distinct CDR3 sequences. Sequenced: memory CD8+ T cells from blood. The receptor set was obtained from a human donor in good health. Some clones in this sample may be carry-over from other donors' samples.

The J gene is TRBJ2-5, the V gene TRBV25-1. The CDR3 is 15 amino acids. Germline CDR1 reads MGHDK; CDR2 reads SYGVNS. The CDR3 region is CASSEYTAAGETQCF.

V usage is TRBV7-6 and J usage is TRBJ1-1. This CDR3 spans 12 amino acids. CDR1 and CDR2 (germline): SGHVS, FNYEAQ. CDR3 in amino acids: CASSDSNTEAFF.

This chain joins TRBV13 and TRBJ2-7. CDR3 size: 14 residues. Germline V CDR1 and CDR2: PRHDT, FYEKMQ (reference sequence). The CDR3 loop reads CASSLGRGAYEQYF.

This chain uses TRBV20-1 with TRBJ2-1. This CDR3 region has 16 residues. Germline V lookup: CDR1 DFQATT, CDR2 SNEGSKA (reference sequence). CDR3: CSARVLLTGTYNEQFF.

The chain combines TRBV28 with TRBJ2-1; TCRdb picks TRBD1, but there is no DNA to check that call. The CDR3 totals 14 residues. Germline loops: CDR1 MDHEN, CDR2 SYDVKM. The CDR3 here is CASTGDPQYNEQFF.

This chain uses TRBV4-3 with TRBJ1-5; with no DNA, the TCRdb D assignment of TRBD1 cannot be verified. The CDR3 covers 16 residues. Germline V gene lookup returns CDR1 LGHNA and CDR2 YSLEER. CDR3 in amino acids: CASSQGDRGEYQPQHF.

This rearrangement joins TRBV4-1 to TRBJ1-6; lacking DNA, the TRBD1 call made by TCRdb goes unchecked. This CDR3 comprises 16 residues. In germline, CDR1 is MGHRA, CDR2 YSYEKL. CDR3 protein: CASSQALGTGDRALHF.

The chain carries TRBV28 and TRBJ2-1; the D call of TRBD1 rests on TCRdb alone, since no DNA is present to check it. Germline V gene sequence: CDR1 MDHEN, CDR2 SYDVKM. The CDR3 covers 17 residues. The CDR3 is CASSLESGQELYNEQFF. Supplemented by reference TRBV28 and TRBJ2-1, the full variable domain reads DVKVTQSSRYLVKRTGEKVFLECVQDMDHENMFWYRQDPGLGLRLIYFSYDVKMKEKGDIPEGYSVSREKKERFSLILESASTNQTSMYLCASSLESGQELYNEQFFGPGTRLTVL.

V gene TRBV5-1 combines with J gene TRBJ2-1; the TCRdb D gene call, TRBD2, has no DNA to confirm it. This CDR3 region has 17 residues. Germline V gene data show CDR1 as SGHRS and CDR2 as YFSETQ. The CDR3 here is CASSLWTSGGNFNEQFF.

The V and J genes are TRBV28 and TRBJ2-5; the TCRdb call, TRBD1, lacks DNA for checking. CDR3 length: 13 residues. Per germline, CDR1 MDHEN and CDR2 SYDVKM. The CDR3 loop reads CASSPTGQETQYF.